This T cell receptor (beta chain) appears in the sequencing data of a study of shared clonotypes between healthy human individuals. The germline gives CDR1 MGHDK, CDR2 SYGVNS. J was trimmed by 7 bases and V by 2 bases; bases with no gene match: 9. The CDR3 runs 16 residues. The material for each subset, its genomic DNA, was split evenly across several immunoSEQ plates. Assay used: immunoSEQ multiplex PCR; TCRdb lists only in-frame clones, some missing. The sample carries under 600,000 clones, around 78% recorded once. Adults of Caucasian background living in Nashville, Tennessee made up all donors. Worth noting for this clone: Its target is not known.

Whole-study findings and limits: The expectation was that sequencing depth would affect clonotype sharing among donors. Few donors restricted represented genetic and exposure-history diversity.

Sequenced input: PBMCs. The V gene is TRBV25-1, the J gene TRBJ2-1, with 9 bases matching TRBD2. This sequence originates from a woman aged 40 to 50 in good health. Some clones in this sample may be carry-over from other donors' samples. CDR3 sequence reads: CASSELAGSTSNEQFF. CDR3 DNA sequence: TGTGCCAGCAGTGAACTAGCGGGAAGTACCTCGAATGAGCAGTTCTTC.